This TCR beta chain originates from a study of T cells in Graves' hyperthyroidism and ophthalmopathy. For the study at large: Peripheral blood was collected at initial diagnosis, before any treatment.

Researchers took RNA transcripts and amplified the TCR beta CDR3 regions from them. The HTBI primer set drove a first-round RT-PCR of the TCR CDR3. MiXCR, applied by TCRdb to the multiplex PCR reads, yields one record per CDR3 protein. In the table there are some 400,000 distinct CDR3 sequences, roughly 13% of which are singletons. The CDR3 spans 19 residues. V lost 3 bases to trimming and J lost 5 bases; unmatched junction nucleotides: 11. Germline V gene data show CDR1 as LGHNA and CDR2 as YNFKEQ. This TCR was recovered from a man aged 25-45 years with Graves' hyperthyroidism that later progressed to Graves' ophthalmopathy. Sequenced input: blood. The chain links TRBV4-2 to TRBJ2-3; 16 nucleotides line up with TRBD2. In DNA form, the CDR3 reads TGTGCCAGCAGCCATCCTACCGGGACTAGCGGGGGGGCCGGAGATACGCAGTATTTT. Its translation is CASSHPTGTSGGAGDTQYF.